Listed below are T cell receptor beta chains from one sample, sequenced in a study of Ad26.COV2.S vaccination and SARS-CoV-2 variants. TCRdb keeps only in-frame clones here, not all; method: immunoSEQ multiplex PCR. The sample has under 300,000 clones; around 88% are singletons. The sequences come from peripheral blood, collected in a trial of Ad26.COV2.S vaccine versus placebo. Source of these receptors: a person aged 18-60 years who received the Ad26.COV2.S COVID-19 vaccine or a placebo. Each CDR3 is given with its conserved first and last residue. D genes are given only for firm matches. The size field is filled for only some rows; it gives once, few, many or a size class.

V gene	D gene	J gene	CDR3 length	clone size	CDR3 protein	CDR3 DNA
TRBV7-2	.	TRBJ1-6	15	.	CASSFDGGRYSPLHF	TGTGCCAGCAGCTTTGACGGGGGGAGGTATTCACCCCTCCACTTT
TRBV25-1	.	TRBJ1-4	14	.	CASSELGGAEKLFF	TGTGCCAGCTCAGAATTGGGTGGCGCTGAAAAACTGTTTTTT
TRBV18	.	TRBJ2-5	12	.	CASSAGQETQYF	TGTGCCAGCTCGGCCGGGCAAGAGACCCAGTACTTC
TRBV10-2	.	TRBJ1-4	15	.	CASSDNVGSNEKLFF	TGCGCCAGCAGTGACAACGTCGGTTCTAATGAAAAACTGTTTTTT
TRBV9	TRBD2	TRBJ2-2	18	.	CASSVDLGTSGNTGELFF	TGTGCCAGCAGCGTAGACCTTGGGACTAGCGGAAACACCGGGGAGCTGTTTTTT
TRBV3-1/TRBV3-2	TRBD2	TRBJ2-3	16	.	CASSQVSGGAVDTQYF	TGTGCCAGCAGCCAAGTTAGCGGGGGGGCCGTAGATACGCAGTATTTT
TRBV11-2	TRBD1	TRBJ2-7	15	.	CASSSRTGGAYEQYF	TGTGCCAGCAGCTCCAGGACAGGGGGTGCCTACGAGCAGTACTTC
TRBV4-1	TRBD2	TRBJ2-3	15	.	CASSTIAGTTDTQYF	TGCGCCAGCAGCACGATAGCGGGGACCACAGATACGCAGTATTTT
TRBV7-6	TRBD2	TRBJ2-3	16	.	CASSLVSGGSGDTQYF	TGTGCCAGCAGCTTAGTTTCCGGGGGGTCGGGAGATACGCAGTATTTT
TRBV7-2	.	TRBJ1-1	13	.	CASSVESNTEAFF	TGTGCCAGCAGCGTGGAGTCGAACACTGAAGCTTTCTTT
TRBV2	.	TRBJ1-4	14	few	CASSEGYLNEKLFF	TGTGCCAGCAGCGAGGGGTATTTGAATGAAAAACTGTTTTTT
TRBV6-2/TRBV6-3	.	TRBJ1-1	16	.	CASSYPRTRQDTEAFF	TGTGCCAGCAGTTATCCGCGTACCAGGCAGGACACTGAAGCTTTCTTT
TRBV19	.	TRBJ2-7	19	few	CASSIKSPGFRGHNYEQYF	TGTGCCAGTAGTATCAAAAGTCCGGGTTTCCGGGGCCACAACTACGAGCAGTACTTC
TRBV19	.	TRBJ1-5	11	once	CGGGESQPQHF	TGTGGAGGGGGGGAGTCTCAGCCCCAGCATTTT
TRBV5-4	.	TRBJ2-5	14	.	CASSLAGFQETQYF	TGTGCCAGCAGCTTGGCGGGATTCCAAGAGACCCAGTACTTC
TRBV2	.	TRBJ1-1	14	few	CASSDPWTADEAFF	TGTGCCAGCAGTGATCCCTGGACGGCCGATGAAGCTTTCTTT
TRBV7-3	TRBD2	TRBJ2-1	13	.	CASSLAGGPLQFF	TGTGCCAGCAGCTTAGCGGGAGGGCCTCTTCAGTTCTTC
TRBV7-9	.	TRBJ1-2	12	.	CASSLTNYGYTF	TGTGCCAGCAGCTTAACCAACTATGGCTACACCTTC
TRBV9	.	TRBJ2-1	15	.	CASSVGLLSYNEQFF	TGTGCCAGCAGCGTAGGACTTCTCTCCTACAATGAGCAGTTCTTC
TRBV27	.	TRBJ1-5	14	.	CASSLSTGNQPQHF	TGTGCCAGCAGTTTATCGACTGGCAATCAGCCCCAGCATTTT
TRBV30	.	TRBJ2-2	14	.	CAWSVQGYTGELFF	TGTGCCTGGAGTGTGCAGGGTTACACCGGGGAGCTGTTTTTT
TRBV2	TRBD2	TRBJ2-5	14	.	CASGGLAGEETQYF	TGTGCCAGCGGGGGACTAGCGGGGGAAGAGACCCAGTACTTC
TRBV18	TRBD1	TRBJ1-2	14	.	CASSPEQGNYGYTF	TGTGCCAGCTCACCAGAACAGGGGAACTATGGCTACACCTTC